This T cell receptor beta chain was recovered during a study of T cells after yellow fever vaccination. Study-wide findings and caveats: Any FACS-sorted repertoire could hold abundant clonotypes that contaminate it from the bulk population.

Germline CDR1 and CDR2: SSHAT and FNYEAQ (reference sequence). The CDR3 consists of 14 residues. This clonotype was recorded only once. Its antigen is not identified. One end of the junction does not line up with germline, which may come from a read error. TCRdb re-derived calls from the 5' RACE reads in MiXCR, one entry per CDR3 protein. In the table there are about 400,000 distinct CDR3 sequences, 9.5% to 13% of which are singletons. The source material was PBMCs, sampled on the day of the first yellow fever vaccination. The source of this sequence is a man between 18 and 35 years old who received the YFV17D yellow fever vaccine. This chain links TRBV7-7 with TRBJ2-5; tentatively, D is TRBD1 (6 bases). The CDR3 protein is CASSRTEDQETQYF. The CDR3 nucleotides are TGTGCTAGCAGTCGGACAGAAGACCAAGAGACCCAGTACTTC.